This TCR beta chain was recorded in a study of cytomegalovirus exposure and HLA in healthy donors. Whole-study context: It was reported in a later analysis that the 100 to 150 validation repertoires used the same platform as the 500 to 700 first-cohort repertoires.

Study results and limitations: While the bulk of TCR sequences proved rare, some public TCRs turned up in many donors. Overall, roughly 170 TCR beta chains were annotated as cytomegalovirus-associated.

The validation cohort, a group of 130 or so subjects, included the donors and was separate from the roughly 720-subject first cohort. A note on this clone: The target antigen is unknown.

Assay used: immunoSEQ multiplex PCR; TCRdb lists only in-frame clones, some missing. Of 130,000 or so clones in the sample, roughly 90% were seen once. The germline V and J ends were trimmed by 3 bases and 6 bases, with 12 bases remaining between them. This CDR3 spans 13 amino acids. Germline lookup yields CDR1 LNHDA and CDR2 SQIVND (reference sequence). The gene calls are TRBV19 and TRBJ2-7; TRBD1 is a possible D gene (5 bases). The sequenced sample was PBMCs. The clonotype was recovered from a young man in good health and CMV-seronegative. In DNA form, the CDR3 reads TGTGCCAGTAGTATCACCAGGGTTGGCGAGCAGTACTTC. Its protein is CASSITRVGEQYF.